The 26 T cell receptor beta chains in this list originate from one sample, sequenced in a study of cytomegalovirus exposure and HLA in healthy donors. With 60 Vbeta and 13 Jbeta primers, the PCR was carried out. This table comes from immunoSEQ multiplex PCR, and its TCRdb copy is limited to in-frame clones, with some not included. The sample carries under 55,000 clones, roughly 73% recorded once. What was sequenced was PBMCs. The receptors originated from a man aged 18 to 29 in good health and CMV-seronegative.

The chain recombines TRBV4-3 with TRBJ2-5; D is unresolved. Near its end, the DNA agrees better with TRBJ2-7, so the J call may be wrong. CDR1 is LGHNA, CDR2 YSLEER, per germline. This CDR3 is 17 amino acids long. CDR3 residues: CASSQEFGVFFSYEQYF. The CDR3 DNA is TGCGCCAGCAGCCAAGAATTTGGAGTCTTCTTCTCCTACGAGCAGTACTTC.

V gene TRBV7-6 combines with J gene TRBJ2-7; no clear D gene. V was shortened by 1 base and J by 4 bases, with 11 bases between the two germline ends. CDR3 length: 14 amino acids. The germline V gene encodes CDR1 SGHVS and CDR2 FNYEAQ. For the CDR3, the DNA is TGTGCCAGCAGCTTAGGGTCCAGTCCGTACGAGCAGTACTTC. Its protein product is CASSLGSSPYEQYF.

The CDR3, as DNA: TGTGCCAGCAGCTTGGGGACTCGCGAAAAACTGTTTTTT. Its protein product is CASSLGTREKLFF. The V and J genes are TRBV7-2 and TRBJ1-4; a weak D match, TRBD1 (5 bases). V shed 3 bases and J shed 8 bases, with 10 bases lying between them. Germline V lookup: CDR1 SGHTA, CDR2 FQGNSA. The CDR3 is 13 residues long.

The rearrangement uses TRBV5-1 and TRBJ2-3, with 8 bases aligning to TRBD1. Germline values: CDR1 SGHRS, CDR2 YFSETQ. V was clipped by 5 bases and J by 3 bases; unmatched bases: 5. The CDR3 contains 14 residues. The CDR3 DNA follows: TGCGCCAGCAGGTCCACAGGGGGGACAGATACGCAGTATTTT. Its protein product is CASRSTGGTDTQYF.

This chain joins TRBV4-3 and TRBJ2-7, with 10 bases matching TRBD2. CDR1 is LGHNA, CDR2 YSLEER, per germline. This CDR3 has 15 residues. V dropped 1 base and J dropped 5; count of bases not matched to a gene: 5. In nucleotides, the CDR3 is TGCGCCAGCAGCCAAGGCGCTAGCGGGAGCCACGAGCAGTACTTC. Its protein product is CASSQGASGSHEQYF.

The CDR3 reads CASSGTGVFSPLHF. The CDR3 region has the DNA TGTGCCAGCAGCGGGACAGGGGTCTTTTCACCCCTCCACTTT. The chain uses TRBV9 and TRBJ1-6; TRBD1 agrees at 9 bases. Germline CDR1 is SGDLS and CDR2 is YYNGEE. The ends lost 3 bases at V and 9 bases at J; junction bases unmatched: 4. The CDR3 is made up of 14 amino acids. The variable domain in full, completed from reference TRBV9 and TRBJ1-6, reads DSGVTQTPKHLITATGQRVTLRCSPRSGDLSVYWYQQSLDQGLQFLIQYYNGEERAKGNILERFSAQQFPDLHSELNLSSLELGDSALYFCASSGTGVFSPLHFGNGTRLTVT.

The chain joins TRBV19 to TRBJ2-5; a weak D match, TRBD2 (6 bases). Trimming removed 6 bases from V and 4 bases from J, with 15 bases in between. The V gene's germline CDR1 is LNHDA and CDR2 SQIVND (reference sequence). The CDR3 is 14 amino acids. CDR3 loop: CASSPDSGVETQYF. The CDR3 DNA reads as TGTGCCAGTAGCCCGGATAGCGGTGTAGAGACCCAGTACTTC.

This clone is a singleton in its sample. The CDR3 is CASSENRDQPQHF. CDR3 in DNA: TGTGCCAGCAGTGAGAACAGGGATCAGCCCCAGCATTTT. This chain uses TRBV6-1 with TRBJ1-5; weak D call: TRBD1 (6 bases). V was shortened by 3 bases and J by 5 bases, with 8 bases between the two germline ends. The CDR3 is 13 residues long. Germline lookup yields CDR1 MNHNS and CDR2 SASEGT.

The chain uses TRBV4-1 and TRBJ2-2; 9 nucleotides match TRBD2. Germline CDR1 is MGHRA and CDR2 is YSYEKL. V shed 1 base and J 7 bases; nucleotides not matched to a gene: 7. The CDR3 has 16 amino acids. The chain's CDR3 is CASSQVPAGGRGELFF. CDR3 DNA: TGCGCCAGCAGCCAAGTCCCAGCGGGAGGACGCGGGGAGCTGTTTTTT.

The rearrangement uses TRBV6-1 and TRBJ1-2; tentative D call: TRBD1 (6 bases). CDR1 is MNHNS, CDR2 SASEGT, per germline. Trimming left V 1 base short and J 8 bases short, with 14 bases between. The CDR3 runs 14 residues. This chain's CDR3 is CASSEGGQGLGYTF. In DNA, the CDR3 is TGTGCCAGCAGTGAAGGAGGCCAGGGGTTAGGCTACACCTTC.

CDR3 region: CASSPWLRGRMNEQFF. The CDR3 DNA sequence: TGTGCCAGCAGCCCCTGGCTCCGCGGGAGGATGAATGAGCAGTTCTTC. The genes are TRBV6-6 and TRBJ2-1, with TRBD2 matching over 8 bases. Trimming removed 6 bases from V and 7 bases from J; junction bases left unmatched: 14. Germline V CDR1 and CDR2: MNHNY, SVGAGI (reference sequence). There are 16 residues in the CDR3.

V is TRBV7-6 and J is TRBJ2-7; 13 bases are a match to TRBD2. Germline lookup yields CDR1 SGHVS and CDR2 FNYEAQ. The V gene end was trimmed by 2 bases and the J gene end by 2 bases; junction bases not matched to a gene: 6. This CDR3 spans 17 amino acids. Written as DNA, the CDR3 is TGTGCCAGCAGCTTATCCTGGACTAGCGGGGGTACCTACGAGCAGTACTTC. Protein product: CASSLSWTSGGTYEQYF.

The chain links TRBV7-2 to TRBJ1-6, with 12 bases fitting TRBD1. Germline loops: CDR1 SGHTA, CDR2 FQGNSA. The CDR3 loop spans 17 amino acids. After removal of 4 bases from V and 7 bases from J, the junction contained 8 bases not matched to a gene. This chain's CDR3 is CASSWGQGALRNSPLHF. CDR3 DNA sequence: TGTGCCAGCAGCTGGGGACAGGGGGCTCTGAGGAATTCACCCCTCCACTTT.

In its sample, this clone was seen once. This chain links TRBV27 with TRBJ1-2; D gene uncertain. Trimming left V 5 bases short and J 4 bases short, with 11 bases between. This CDR3 contains 13 residues. CDR1 MNHEY and CDR2 SMNVEV come from the germline V gene (reference sequence). CDR3 sequence: CASSPPGLYGYTF. DNA of the CDR3: TGTGCCAGCAGTCCGCCGGGTCTCTATGGCTACACCTTC.

The chain employs TRBV7-8 and TRBJ2-3; D not certain. The CDR3 consists of 14 residues. V was trimmed by 3 bases and J by 6 bases, leaving 13 bases between them. Germline CDR1 is SGHVS and CDR2 is FQNEAQ. CDR3 amino acids: CASSFGSKRDTQYF. Here the CDR3 DNA reads TGTGCCAGCAGCTTCGGGTCGAAGAGGGATACGCAGTATTTT.

The chain couples TRBV10-3 to TRBJ1-1, with D perhaps TRBD1 (6 bases). Per the germline V gene, CDR1 is ENHRY and CDR2 is SYGVKD. The CDR3 consists of 15 residues. Trimming left V 3 bases short and J 2 bases short, with 13 bases between. CDR3 nucleotides: TGTGCCATCAGTGACACCGGGACAAGAAACACTGAAGCTTTCTTT. As protein: CAISDTGTRNTEAFF.

This chain links TRBV7-2 with TRBJ2-7; possible D gene TRBD2, 6 bases. This CDR3 region has 15 residues. The germline V gene encodes CDR1 SGHTA and CDR2 FQGNSA. Trimming shortened V by 2 bases and J by 2 bases, and 13 bases separated the two germline ends. The CDR3 here is CASSLPGGITYEQYF. In DNA form, the CDR3 reads TGTGCCAGCAGCTTACCCGGGGGTATTACCTACGAGCAGTACTTC.

The chain employs TRBV6-4 and TRBJ1-2, with 11 bases identical to TRBD1. J was trimmed by 7 bases and V by 8 bases; bases with no gene match: 12. The CDR3 covers 15 residues. Looked up from germline, CDR1 is MRHNA and CDR2 is SNTAGT. This CDR3 is CASSYTGDRGSGYTF. DNA of the CDR3: TGTGCCAGCTCATACACAGGGGACAGGGGGTCTGGCTACACCTTC.

The rearrangement uses TRBV4-2 and TRBJ2-7; no clear D. Germline V gene data show CDR1 as LGHNA and CDR2 as YNFKEQ. This CDR3 is 13 amino acids long. Trimming took 1 base from V and 7 from J, leaving 11 bases between them. CDR3: CASSQVPEWEQYF. Here the CDR3 DNA reads TGTGCCAGCAGCCAAGTCCCGGAGTGGGAGCAGTACTTC.

V is TRBV6-5 and J is TRBJ1-6; no clear D gene. Germline V gene lookup returns CDR1 MNHEY and CDR2 SVGAGI. The CDR3 loop spans 14 amino acids. Trimming took 5 bases from V and 7 from J, leaving 12 bases between them. The CDR3 sequence is CASSGPRGNSPLHF. The CDR3 coding sequence is TGTGCCAGCAGTGGCCCCAGAGGGAATTCACCCCTCCACTTT.

The chain joins TRBV6-4 to TRBJ1-2; 7 bases align to TRBD1. The CDR3 loop spans 15 amino acids. Losses at the gene ends were 6 bases for V and 0 bases for J; bases not matched to a gene: 7. Per the germline V gene, CDR1 is MRHNA and CDR2 is SNTAGT. CDR3 in DNA: TGTGCCAGCAGCGCCACCGGGACAGCTAACTATGGCTACACCTTC. It codes for CASSATGTANYGYTF.

The chain carries TRBV6-5 and TRBJ2-7; D perhaps matches TRBD2 (5 bases). The CDR3 has 14 amino acids. Germline assignment: CDR1 MNHEY and CDR2 SVGAGI. V was shortened by 0 bases and J by 4 bases, with 10 bases between the two germline ends. CDR3: CASSYSKRGYEQYF. CDR3 nucleotides: TGTGCCAGCAGTTACTCGAAACGGGGATACGAGCAGTACTTC.

The CDR3, as DNA: TGTGCCAGCAGTTACTCGGTAGCGGGAGGGGTGAACGAGCAGTACTTC. Translation: CASSYSVAGGVNEQYF. This chain connects TRBV6-5 to TRBJ2-7; 11 bases align to TRBD2. Germline V lookup: CDR1 MNHEY, CDR2 SVGAGI. J was trimmed by 5 bases and V by 0 bases; bases with no gene match: 6. The CDR3 contains 16 residues.

This clone turned up a few times. The genes are TRBV28 and TRBJ2-1; TRBD2 aligns across 7 bases. CDR1 and CDR2 from the germline V gene are MDHEN and SYDVKM. The J segment lost 7 bases and the V segment lost 4 bases, leaving 16 bases of the junction unmatched. The length of the CDR3 is 17 residues. CDR3 amino acids: CASSSPGLPRPGNEQFF. In nucleotides, the CDR3 is TGTGCCAGCAGTTCGCCGGGACTACCCCGCCCCGGAAATGAGCAGTTCTTC.

This clone has more than one count but fewer than ten. V is TRBV6-1 and J is TRBJ2-5, with 8 bases that match TRBD2. V lost 8 bases and J lost 3; bases outside the gene matches: 11. CDR1 and CDR2 (germline): MNHNS, SASEGT. The CDR3 has 15 residues. The CDR3 DNA is TGTGCCAGCGGGGGATGGGGAGCGGGAGAAGAGACCCAGTACTTC. Protein: CASGGWGAGEETQYF.

This chain joins TRBV15 and TRBJ2-1, with 7 bases fitting TRBD2. The germline V gene encodes CDR1 LNHNV and CDR2 YYDKDF (reference sequence). This CDR3 has 18 residues. The ends lost 0 bases at V and 7 bases at J; junction bases unmatched: 15. DNA for the CDR3: TGTGCCACCAGCAGAGATCCAGCGGCGGGAGCGTTGGGGAATGAGCAGTTCTTC. Translation gives CATSRDPAAGALGNEQFF.